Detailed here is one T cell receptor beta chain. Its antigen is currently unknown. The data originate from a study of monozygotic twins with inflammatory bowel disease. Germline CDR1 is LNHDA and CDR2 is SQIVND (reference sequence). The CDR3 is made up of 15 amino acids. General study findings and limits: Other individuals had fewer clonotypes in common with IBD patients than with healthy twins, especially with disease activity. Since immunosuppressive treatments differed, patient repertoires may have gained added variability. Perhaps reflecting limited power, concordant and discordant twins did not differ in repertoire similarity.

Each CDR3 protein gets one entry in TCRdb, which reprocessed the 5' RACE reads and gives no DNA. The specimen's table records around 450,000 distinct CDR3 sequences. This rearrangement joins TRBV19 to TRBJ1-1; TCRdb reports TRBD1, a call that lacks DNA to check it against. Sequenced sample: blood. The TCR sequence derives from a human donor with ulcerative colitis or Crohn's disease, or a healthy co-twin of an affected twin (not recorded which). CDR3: CASSTATGGHTEAFF.